The 26 T cell receptor beta chains below come from one sample, sequenced in a study of blood T cell repertoires in COVID-19. Profiled with immunoSEQ multiplex PCR; TCRdb holds only in-frame clones, not every one. The sample consists of some 300,000 clones, about 89% of them appearing once. The sequenced sample consisted of PBMCs or T cells enriched from blood (not recorded which). The receptor source for this set is a woman aged 40 to 55 who had recovered from COVID-19.

The chain carries TRBV19 and TRBJ1-3, with 7 bases aligning to TRBD1. Trimming at V came to 4 bases and at J to 0 bases, leaving 12 bases not matched to a gene. The CDR3 is 18 amino acids. CDR1 LNHDA and CDR2 SQIVND come from the germline V gene (reference sequence). In DNA, the CDR3 is TGTGCCAGTAGTACCCTCGCACTAGGGGGCCTCTCTGGAAACACCATATATTTT. Translating it yields CASSTLALGGLSGNTIYF.

The gene calls are TRBV6-2 or TRBV6-3 and TRBJ2-7; D is possibly TRBD1 (6 bases). CDR3 length: 14 residues. Germline values: CDR1 MNHEY, CDR2 SVGEGT. V lost 4 bases and J 1 base, leaving 11 bases between the germline ends. CDR3: CASSFRGHSYEQYF. In DNA form, the CDR3 reads TGTGCCAGCAGTTTCAGGGGACATTCCTACGAGCAGTACTTC.

The chain carries TRBV19 and TRBJ2-5; TRBD2 agrees at 10 bases. The junction had 9 bases not matched to a gene; V was cut back by 6 bases and J by 5 bases. The CDR3 sequence is 15 residues long. CDR1 LNHDA and CDR2 SQIVND come from the germline V gene (reference sequence). CDR3 protein: CASRPRASGGETQYF. DNA of the CDR3: TGTGCCAGTAGGCCACGGGCTAGCGGGGGCGAGACCCAGTACTTC.

CDR3 in DNA: TGTGCCAGCAGCTCAGGGACAGTTAATCAGCCCCAGCATTTT. This encodes CASSSGTVNQPQHF. This rearrangement joins TRBV28 to TRBJ1-5; 7 nucleotides agree with TRBD1. CDR1 and CDR2 from the germline V gene are MDHEN and SYDVKM. CDR3 size: 14 residues. The V and J ends lost 6 bases and 4 bases, in that order; junction bases with no gene match: 6. The whole variable domain, filled in from reference TRBV28 and TRBJ1-5, reads DVKVTQSSRYLVKRTGEKVFLECVQDMDHENMFWYRQDPGLGLRLIYFSYDVKMKEKGDIPEGYSVSREKKERFSLILESASTNQTSMYLCASSSGTVNQPQHFGDGTRLSIL.

The V call is TRBV11-3, the J call TRBJ2-1; 13 bases align to TRBD2. Germline lookup yields CDR1 SGHNT and CDR2 YENEEA. This CDR3 spans 16 amino acids. The ends lost 1 base at V and 7 bases at J; junction bases unmatched: 4. As DNA, the CDR3 is TGTGCCAGCAGCTTAGGGACTAGCGGGGGCGAGAATGAGCAGTTCTTC. It yields the protein CASSLGTSGGENEQFF. Complete variable domain (other parts from reference TRBV11-3 and TRBJ2-1): EAGVVQSPRYKIIEKKQPVAFWCNPISGHNTLYWYLQNLGQGPELLIRYENEEAVDDSQLPKDRFSAERLKGVDSTLKIQPAELGDSAVYLCASSLGTSGGENEQFFGPGTRLTVL.

The chain has TRBV3-1 (or the pseudogene TRBV3-2) and TRBJ1-5; tentatively, D is TRBD1 (5 bases). The CDR3 runs 15 residues. Per the germline V gene, CDR1 is LGHDT and CDR2 is YNNKEL (reference sequence). V was cut by 3 bases and J by 4 bases, with 13 bases left in between. CDR3 amino acids: CASSQDTGPNQPQHF. In DNA form, the CDR3 reads TGTGCCAGCAGCCAGGATACAGGACCTAATCAGCCCCAGCATTTT.

The chain uses TRBV5-6 and TRBJ2-7; TRBD2 aligns across 13 bases. Trimming removed 0 bases from V and 7 bases from J; junction bases left unmatched: 13. The CDR3 is made up of 18 amino acids. CDR1 and CDR2 from the germline V gene are SGHDT and YYEEEE. The CDR3 here is CASSLAVGLAGWAGEQYF. The CDR3 DNA follows: TGTGCCAGCAGCTTGGCCGTGGGACTAGCGGGGTGGGCGGGAGAGCAGTACTTC.

The genes are TRBV24-1 and TRBJ2-1, with D maybe TRBD2 (6 bases). With 3 bases removed from V and 0 bases from J, the gap between germline ends came to 17 bases. The germline gives CDR1 KGHDR, CDR2 SFDVKD. The CDR3 extends over 18 amino acids. CDR3 sequence: CATSDPVGGLGSYNEQFF. CDR3 DNA sequence: TGTGCCACCAGTGATCCCGTCGGAGGGCTAGGCTCCTACAATGAGCAGTTCTTC.

V gene TRBV29-1 combines with J gene TRBJ1-1; TRBD1 aligns across 8 bases. The junction had 5 bases not matched to a gene; V was cut back by 7 bases and J by 1 base. The germline gives CDR1 SQVTM, CDR2 ANQGSEA. The CDR3 spans 13 residues. The CDR3 DNA sequence: TGCAGCGGCCAGGGACAGGAGAACACTGAAGCTTTCTTT. Amino acid sequence: CSGQGQENTEAFF.

The chain has TRBV27 and TRBJ1-2; D not certain. This CDR3 region has 14 residues. Per the germline V gene, CDR1 is MNHEY and CDR2 is SMNVEV (reference sequence). Trimming shortened V by 5 bases and J by 4 bases, and 14 bases separated the two germline ends. This CDR3 reads CASSPFRPSYGYTF. The CDR3 DNA follows: TGTGCCAGCAGTCCCTTCCGTCCGTCCTATGGCTACACCTTC.

V is TRBV6-5 and J is TRBJ1-2; D may be TRBD1 (5 bases). CDR3 length: 13 residues. V was shortened by 1 base and J by 7 bases, with 10 bases between the two germline ends. Germline V gene sequence: CDR1 MNHEY, CDR2 SVGAGI. The CDR3 spells CASSYWQGGGYTF. The CDR3 DNA reads TGTGCCAGCAGTTACTGGCAGGGAGGTGGCTACACCTTC.

V is TRBV6-5 and J is TRBJ1-6; no reliable D call. The CDR3 spans 14 residues. In germline, CDR1 is MNHEY, CDR2 SVGAGI. With 2 bases removed from V and 7 bases from J, the gap between germline ends came to 9 bases. CDR3: CASSYATENSPLHF. The DNA for the CDR3 is TGTGCCAGCAGTTACGCGACTGAAAATTCACCCCTCCACTTT.

The CDR3 DNA is TGTGCCAGCAATCACAGGGGATTTGATAACTATGGCTACACCTTC. As protein: CASNHRGFDNYGYTF. The chain carries TRBV3-1 (or the pseudogene TRBV3-2) and TRBJ1-2; 7 bases are shared with TRBD1. Trimming removed 7 bases from V and 1 base from J; junction bases left unmatched: 9. CDR1 and CDR2 (germline): LGHDT, YNNKEL (reference sequence). The CDR3 has 15 amino acids.

The chain couples TRBV24-1 to TRBJ2-7; maybe TRBD1 (5 bases). V lost 5 bases and J 2 bases, leaving 12 bases between the germline ends. This CDR3 contains 14 residues. CDR1 KGHDR and CDR2 SFDVKD come from the germline V gene. The CDR3 loop is CATSALDNPYEQYF. CDR3 nucleotide sequence: TGTGCCACCAGTGCTCTGGACAACCCCTACGAGCAGTACTTC.

The rearrangement links TRBV4-2 to TRBJ1-4, with 7 bases fitting TRBD1. The ends lost 4 bases at V and 8 bases at J; junction bases unmatched: 10. Germline V gives CDR1 LGHNA, CDR2 YNFKEQ. The CDR3 runs 15 residues. CDR3 nucleotide sequence: TGTGCCAGCAGCCGCCCACAGGGGTTTGAGGAAAAACTGTTTTTT. The encoded protein is CASSRPQGFEEKLFF.

The chain couples TRBV19 to TRBJ1-4; perhaps TRBD1 as D (5 bases). V lost 1 base and J lost 3, with 9 bases in between. CDR3 length: 15 residues. Germline V gene sequence: CDR1 LNHDA, CDR2 SQIVND (reference sequence). CDR3 residues: CASSIGQGSNEKLFF. The CDR3, as DNA: TGTGCCAGTAGTATAGGTCAGGGCTCTAATGAAAAACTGTTTTTT.

The chain has TRBV18 and TRBJ2-2; 11 bases fit TRBD1. Germline V gene sequence: CDR1 KGHSH, CDR2 LQKENI. Losses at the gene ends were 2 bases for V and 9 bases for J; bases not matched to a gene: 2. The CDR3 contains 14 residues. DNA of the CDR3: TGTGCCAGCTCACCAGGGACAGGGGGACGGGAGCTGTTTTTT. It encodes CASSPGTGGRELFF.

This clone was seen once. The chain carries TRBV30 and TRBJ1-1; TRBD1 matches 12 bases. In germline, CDR1 is GTSNPN, CDR2 SVGIG (reference sequence). CDR3 size: 16 residues. V shed 2 bases and J 10 bases; nucleotides not matched to a gene: 14. The CDR3 spells CAWSSNAPGTGGAAFF. CDR3 nucleotides: TGTGCCTGGAGTAGCAATGCTCCGGGGACAGGGGGCGCAGCTTTCTTT.

This chain links TRBV6-6 with TRBJ1-5; 7 positions match TRBD1. The CDR3 extends over 15 amino acids. CDR1 and CDR2 from the germline V gene are MNHNY and SVGAGI (reference sequence). Trimming cost V 6 bases and J 0 bases; bases outside gene matches: 5. The CDR3 bases are TGTGCCAGCAGAGCCGGGACAGCTAGCAATCAGCCCCAGCATTTT. It is translated as CASRAGTASNQPQHF.

The rearrangement uses TRBV6-5 and TRBJ2-1; 7 nucleotides line up with TRBD2. The germline CDR1 and CDR2 sequences are MNHEY and SVGAGI. The trim removed 10 bases at V and 8 bases at J, leaving 14 bases unmatched. The CDR3 is made up of 14 amino acids. The CDR3 sequence is CATRLGGGGDEQFF. CDR3 coding DNA: TGTGCCACCCGCCTGGGGGGGGGAGGGGATGAGCAGTTCTTC.

The rearrangement uses TRBV5-1 and TRBJ2-6, with D possibly TRBD2 on 5 matching bases. This CDR3 contains 16 residues. Trimming took off 4 bases at V and 4 bases at J, with 15 bases between the two ends. The germline CDR1 and CDR2 sequences are SGHRS and YFSETQ. For the CDR3, the DNA is TGCGCCAGCAGCCCGAGGGCTCTCGGAGGGGCCAACGTCCTGACTTTC. This translates into CASSPRALGGANVLTF.

CDR3 DNA sequence: TGTGCCATCAGTGTAAAGCGGGGGGGCACAGATACGCAGTATTTT. It yields the protein CAISVKRGGTDTQYF. This rearrangement joins TRBV10-3 to TRBJ2-3; TRBD2 aligns across 9 bases. Germline V lookup: CDR1 ENHRY, CDR2 SYGVKD. Trimming took 4 bases from V and 1 from J; bases not matched to a gene: 3. There are 15 residues in the CDR3.

This chain links TRBV5-1 with TRBJ1-6, with 9 nucleotides matching TRBD1. V was pared by 2 bases and J by 0 bases, with 6 bases of the junction left unmatched. The CDR3 length is 18 residues. The germline gives CDR1 SGHRS, CDR2 YFSETQ. CDR3 sequence (DNA): TGCGCCAGCAGCTTCCACGGACAGGGGAGCTCCTATAATTCACCCCTCCACTTT. Its protein product is CASSFHGQGSSYNSPLHF.

The chain combines TRBV19 with TRBJ2-7; 9 bases are a match to TRBD1. This CDR3 spans 16 amino acids. After removal of 6 bases from V and 6 bases from J, the junction contained 15 bases not matched to a gene. CDR1 is LNHDA, CDR2 SQIVND, per germline (reference sequence). This CDR3 reads CASRTPGTGPSGEQYF. CDR3 sequence (DNA): TGTGCCAGTAGAACGCCCGGGACAGGGCCTTCAGGCGAGCAGTACTTC.

This clone was observed a single time. This chain joins TRBV7-2 and TRBJ1-1; TRBD1 matches at 9 bases. Trimming at V came to 5 bases and at J to 6 bases, leaving 7 bases not matched to a gene. This CDR3 contains 14 residues. Germline CDR1 SGHTA, CDR2 FQGNSA. CDR3 in DNA: TGTGCCAGCAGCCGGACAGGGGTTCGGGCTGAAGCTTTCTTT. Protein sequence: CASSRTGVRAEAFF.

The chain carries TRBV11-2 and TRBJ1-2, with TRBD1 identical over 7 bases. The J segment lost 8 bases and the V segment lost 3 bases, leaving 6 bases of the junction unmatched. Germline V CDR1 and CDR2: SGHAT, FQNNGV. The CDR3 length is 13 residues. DNA of the CDR3: TGTGCCAGCAGCTTGCAGGGGGATTCAGGCTACACCTTC. Translated: CASSLQGDSGYTF.